These T cell receptor beta chains were read from a single sample in a study of T cell repertoires and HLA-DP antigens. Their antigens remain unidentified. Libraries were prepared by immunoSEQ multiplex PCR; TCRdb keeps only in-frame clonotypes and omits some of them. The sample records over 100,000 clones, over 90% being singletons. The sample consisted of CD4+ T cells from PBMCs. The receptors originated from a woman under 30 in good health and CMV-seronegative. Each CDR3 is given with its conserved first and last residue. Each record gives: D gene, J gene, CDR3 length, V gene, CDR3 protein, CDR3 DNA. The D gene is left open where the match is weak.

d_gene: .; j_gene: TRBJ1-1; len: 13; v_gene: TRBV15; CDR3aa: CATSSPEGARAFF; CDR3nt: TGTGCCACCAGCAGCCCTGAGGGTGCTCGGGCTTTCTTT
d_gene: .; j_gene: TRBJ2-1; len: 15; v_gene: TRBV5-1; CDR3aa: CASSLRGTLPNEQFF; CDR3nt: TGCGCCAGCAGCTTGCGCGGTACCCTTCCGAATGAGCAGTTCTTC
d_gene: TRBD1; j_gene: TRBJ2-3; len: 14; v_gene: TRBV6-5; CDR3aa: CASSRQGATDTQYF; CDR3nt: TGTGCCAGCAGTCGACAGGGGGCCACAGATACGCAGTATTTT
d_gene: TRBD2; j_gene: TRBJ2-5; len: 15; v_gene: TRBV11-2; CDR3aa: CASSLDGGREETQYF; CDR3nt: TGTGCCAGCAGCTTAGATGGCGGGAGGGAAGAGACCCAGTACTTC
d_gene: .; j_gene: TRBJ2-3; len: 17; v_gene: TRBV25-1; CDR3aa: CASSEMGGQGRTDTQYF; CDR3nt: TGTGCCAGCAGTGAAATGGGGGGGCAGGGCCGCACAGATACGCAGTATTTT
d_gene: .; j_gene: TRBJ2-5; len: 15; v_gene: TRBV7-9; CDR3aa: CASSFRGALAETQYF; CDR3nt: TGTGCCAGCAGCTTCAGGGGGGCCCTCGCGGAGACCCAGTACTTC
d_gene: .; j_gene: TRBJ1-1; len: 12; v_gene: TRBV4-3; CDR3aa: CASGQFPTEAFF; CDR3nt: TGCGCCAGCGGACAATTCCCGACTGAAGCTTTCTTT
d_gene: .; j_gene: TRBJ1-1; len: 11; v_gene: TRBV29-1; CDR3aa: CSVVGNTEAFF; CDR3nt: TGCAGCGTTGTAGGGAACACTGAAGCTTTCTTT
d_gene: .; j_gene: TRBJ2-2; len: 18; v_gene: TRBV19; CDR3aa: CASSIGRSAGINTGELFF; CDR3nt: TGTGCCAGTAGTATCGGTAGGAGCGCAGGAATTAACACCGGGGAGCTGTTTTTT
d_gene: .; j_gene: TRBJ1-5; len: 16; v_gene: TRBV19; CDR3aa: CASSPLGHGGDQPQHF; CDR3nt: TGTGCCAGTAGTCCCCTCGGACACGGAGGGGATCAGCCCCAGCATTTT
d_gene: .; j_gene: TRBJ2-3; len: 12; v_gene: TRBV29-1; CDR3aa: CSVEGGADTQYF; CDR3nt: TGCAGCGTTGAAGGGGGGGCGGATACGCAGTATTTT